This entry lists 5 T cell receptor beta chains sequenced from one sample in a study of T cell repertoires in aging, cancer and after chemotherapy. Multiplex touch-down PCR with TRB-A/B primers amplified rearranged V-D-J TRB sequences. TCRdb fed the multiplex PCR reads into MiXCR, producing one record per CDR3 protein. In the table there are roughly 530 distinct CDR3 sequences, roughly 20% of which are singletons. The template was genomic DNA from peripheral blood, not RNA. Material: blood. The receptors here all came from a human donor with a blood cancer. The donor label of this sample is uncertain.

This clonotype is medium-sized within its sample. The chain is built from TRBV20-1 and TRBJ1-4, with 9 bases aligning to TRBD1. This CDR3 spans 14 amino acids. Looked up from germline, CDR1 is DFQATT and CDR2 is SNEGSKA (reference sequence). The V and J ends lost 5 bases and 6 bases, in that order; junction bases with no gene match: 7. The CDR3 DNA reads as TGCAGTGCTGGGGGGGGGACAGGGTATGAAAAACTGTTTTTT. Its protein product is CSAGGGTGYEKLFF.

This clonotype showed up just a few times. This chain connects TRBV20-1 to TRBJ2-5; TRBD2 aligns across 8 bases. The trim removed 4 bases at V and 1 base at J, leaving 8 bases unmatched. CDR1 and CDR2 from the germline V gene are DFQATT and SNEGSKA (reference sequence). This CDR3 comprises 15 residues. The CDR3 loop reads CSAKGLAGVQETQYF. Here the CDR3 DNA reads TGCAGTGCTAAGGGGCTAGCGGGTGTCCAAGAGACCCAGTACTTC.

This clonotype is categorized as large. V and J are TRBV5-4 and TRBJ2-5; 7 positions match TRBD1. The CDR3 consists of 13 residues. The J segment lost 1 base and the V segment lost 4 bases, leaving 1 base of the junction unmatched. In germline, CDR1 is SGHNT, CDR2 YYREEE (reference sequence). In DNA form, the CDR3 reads TGTGCCAGCAGCGGGGACAGCCAAGAGACCCAGTACTTC. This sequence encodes CASSGDSQETQYF.

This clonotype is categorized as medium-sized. The CDR3 is CAISDPNFGTGDLSYGYTF. DNA for the CDR3: TGTGCCATCAGTGATCCAAACTTCGGGACAGGGGATCTCAGCTATGGCTACACCTTC. The chain recombines TRBV10-3 with TRBJ1-2, with TRBD1 identical over 10 bases. This CDR3 is 19 amino acids long. The trim removed 3 bases at V and 4 bases at J, leaving 17 bases unmatched. The germline gives CDR1 ENHRY, CDR2 SYGVKD.

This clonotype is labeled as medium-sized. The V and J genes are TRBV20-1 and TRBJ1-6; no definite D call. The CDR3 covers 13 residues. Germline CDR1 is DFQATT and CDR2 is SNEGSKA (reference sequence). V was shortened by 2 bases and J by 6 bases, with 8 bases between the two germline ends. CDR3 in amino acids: CSARQEINSPLHF. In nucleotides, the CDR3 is TGCAGTGCTAGACAGGAGATTAATTCACCCCTCCACTTT.